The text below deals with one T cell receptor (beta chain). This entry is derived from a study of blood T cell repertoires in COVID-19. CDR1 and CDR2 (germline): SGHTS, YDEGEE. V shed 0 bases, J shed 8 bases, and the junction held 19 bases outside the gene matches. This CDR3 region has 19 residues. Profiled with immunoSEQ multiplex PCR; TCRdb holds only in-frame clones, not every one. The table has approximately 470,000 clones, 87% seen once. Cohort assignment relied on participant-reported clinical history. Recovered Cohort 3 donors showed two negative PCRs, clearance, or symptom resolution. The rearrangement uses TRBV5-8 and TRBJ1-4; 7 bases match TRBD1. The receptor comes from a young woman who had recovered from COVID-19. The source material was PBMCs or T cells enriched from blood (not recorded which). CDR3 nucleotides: TGTGCCAGCAGCTTGGATCTACCGGGACAGAAGTTTACCAACGAAAAACTGTTTTTT. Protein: CASSLDLPGQKFTNEKLFF.